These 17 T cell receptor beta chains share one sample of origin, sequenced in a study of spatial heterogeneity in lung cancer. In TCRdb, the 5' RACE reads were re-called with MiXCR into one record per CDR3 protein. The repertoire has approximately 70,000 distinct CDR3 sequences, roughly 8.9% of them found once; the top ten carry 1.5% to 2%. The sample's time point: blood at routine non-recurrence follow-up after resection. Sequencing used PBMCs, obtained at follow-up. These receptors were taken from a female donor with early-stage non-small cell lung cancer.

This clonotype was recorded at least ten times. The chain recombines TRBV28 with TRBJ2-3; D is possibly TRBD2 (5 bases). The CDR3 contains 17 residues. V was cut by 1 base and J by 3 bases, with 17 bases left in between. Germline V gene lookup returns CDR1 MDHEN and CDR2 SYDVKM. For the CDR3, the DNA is TGTGCCAGCAGTTTATTACAGTCACCCGGGGATACAGATACGCAGTATTTT. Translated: CASSLLQSPGDTDTQYF. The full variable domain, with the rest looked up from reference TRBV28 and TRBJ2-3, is DVKVTQSSRYLVKRTGEKVFLECVQDMDHENMFWYRQDPGLGLRLIYFSYDVKMKEKGDIPEGYSVSREKKERFSLILESASTNQTSMYLCASSLLQSPGDTDTQYFGPGTRLTVL.

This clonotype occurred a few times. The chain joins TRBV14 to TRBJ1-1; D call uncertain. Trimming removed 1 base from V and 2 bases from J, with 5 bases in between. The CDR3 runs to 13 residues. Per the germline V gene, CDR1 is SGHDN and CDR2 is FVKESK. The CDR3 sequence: CASSQGINTEAFF. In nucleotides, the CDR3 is TGTGCCAGCAGCCAAGGAATTAACACTGAAGCTTTCTTT.

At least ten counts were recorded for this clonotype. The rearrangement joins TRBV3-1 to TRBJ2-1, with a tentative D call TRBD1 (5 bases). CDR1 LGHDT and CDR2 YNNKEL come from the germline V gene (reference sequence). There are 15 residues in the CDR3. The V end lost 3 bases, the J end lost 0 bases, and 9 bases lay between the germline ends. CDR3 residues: CASSQRTLSYNEQFF. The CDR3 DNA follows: TGTGCCAGCAGCCAGAGGACACTCTCCTACAATGAGCAGTTCTTC.

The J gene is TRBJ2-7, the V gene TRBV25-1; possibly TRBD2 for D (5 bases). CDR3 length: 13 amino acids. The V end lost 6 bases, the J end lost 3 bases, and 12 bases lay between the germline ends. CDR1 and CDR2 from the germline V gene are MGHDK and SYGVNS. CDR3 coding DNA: TGTGCCAGCAGCGCAGGAGGCCTCTACGAGCAGTACTTC. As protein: CASSAGGLYEQYF.

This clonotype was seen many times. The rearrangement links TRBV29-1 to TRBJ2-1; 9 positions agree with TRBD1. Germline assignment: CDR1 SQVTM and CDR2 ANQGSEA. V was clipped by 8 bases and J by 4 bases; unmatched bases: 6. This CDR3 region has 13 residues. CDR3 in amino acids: CSTTGQGYNEQFF. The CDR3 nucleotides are TGCAGCACGACGGGACAGGGTTACAATGAGCAGTTCTTC.

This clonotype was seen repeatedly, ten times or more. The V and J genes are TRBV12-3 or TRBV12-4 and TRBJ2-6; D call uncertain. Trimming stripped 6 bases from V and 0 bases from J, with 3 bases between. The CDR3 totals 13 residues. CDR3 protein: CASRYSGANVLTF. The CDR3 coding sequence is TGTGCCAGCAGATACTCTGGGGCCAACGTCCTGACTTTC.

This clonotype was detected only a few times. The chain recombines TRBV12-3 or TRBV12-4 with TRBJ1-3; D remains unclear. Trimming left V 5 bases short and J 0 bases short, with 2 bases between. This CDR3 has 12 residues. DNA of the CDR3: TGTGCCAGCAGTCTCTCTGGAAACACCATATATTTT. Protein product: CASSLSGNTIYF.

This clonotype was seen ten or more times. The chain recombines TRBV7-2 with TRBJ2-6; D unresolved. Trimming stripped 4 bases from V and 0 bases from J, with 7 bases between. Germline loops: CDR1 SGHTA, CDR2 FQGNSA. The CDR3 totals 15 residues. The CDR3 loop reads CASSSLFSGANVLTF. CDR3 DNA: TGTGCCAGCAGCTCCTTGTTCTCTGGGGCCAACGTCCTGACTTTC.

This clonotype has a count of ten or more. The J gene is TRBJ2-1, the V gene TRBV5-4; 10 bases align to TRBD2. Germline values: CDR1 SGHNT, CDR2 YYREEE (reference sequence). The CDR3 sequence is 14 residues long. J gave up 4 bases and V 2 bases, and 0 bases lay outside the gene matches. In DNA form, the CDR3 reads TGTGCCAGCAGCTTTAGCGGGAGGTACAATGAGCAGTTCTTC. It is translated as CASSFSGRYNEQFF.

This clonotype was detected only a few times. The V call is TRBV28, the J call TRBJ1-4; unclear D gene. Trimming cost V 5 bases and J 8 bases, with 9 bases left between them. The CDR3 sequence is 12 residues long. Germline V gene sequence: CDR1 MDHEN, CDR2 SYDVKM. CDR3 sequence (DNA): TGTGCCAGCAGTCCCATCGGGGAAAAACTGTTTTTT. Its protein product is CASSPIGEKLFF.

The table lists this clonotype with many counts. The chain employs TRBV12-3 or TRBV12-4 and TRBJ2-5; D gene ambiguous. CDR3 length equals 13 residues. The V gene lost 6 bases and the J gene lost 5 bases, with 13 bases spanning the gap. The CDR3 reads CASSPFRYETQYF. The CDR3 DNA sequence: TGTGCCAGCAGCCCCTTCCGGTATGAGACCCAGTACTTC.

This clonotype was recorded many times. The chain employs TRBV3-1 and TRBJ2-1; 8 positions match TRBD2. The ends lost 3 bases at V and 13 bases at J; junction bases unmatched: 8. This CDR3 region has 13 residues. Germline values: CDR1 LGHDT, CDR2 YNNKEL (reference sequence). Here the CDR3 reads CASSQGQSGSQFF. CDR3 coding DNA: TGTGCCAGCAGCCAGGGTCAAAGCGGGAGTCAGTTCTTC.

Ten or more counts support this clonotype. CDR3 DNA sequence: TGTGCCAGTACCTACACCCTCGGGGACTATGGCTACACCTTC. Residues: CASTYTLGDYGYTF. The chain uses TRBV19 and TRBJ1-2, with no clear D. Looked up from germline, CDR1 is LNHDA and CDR2 is SQIVND (reference sequence). Deletions cut 7 bases from V and 3 bases from J, with 15 bases between. This CDR3 spans 14 amino acids.

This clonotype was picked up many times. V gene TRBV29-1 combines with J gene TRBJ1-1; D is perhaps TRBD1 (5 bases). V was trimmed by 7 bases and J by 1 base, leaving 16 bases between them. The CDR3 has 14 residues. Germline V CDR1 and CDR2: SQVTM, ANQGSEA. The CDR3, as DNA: TGCAGCGCCACCGACAGATTCCAGAACACTGAAGCTTTCTTT. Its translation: CSATDRFQNTEAFF.

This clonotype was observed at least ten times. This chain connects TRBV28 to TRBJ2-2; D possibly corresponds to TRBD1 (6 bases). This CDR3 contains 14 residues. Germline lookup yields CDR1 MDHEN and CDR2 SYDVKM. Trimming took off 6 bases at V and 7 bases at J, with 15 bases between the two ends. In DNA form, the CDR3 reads TGTGCCAGCAGGAAAACAGGGTCCCTCGGGGAGCTGTTTTTT. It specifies CASRKTGSLGELFF.

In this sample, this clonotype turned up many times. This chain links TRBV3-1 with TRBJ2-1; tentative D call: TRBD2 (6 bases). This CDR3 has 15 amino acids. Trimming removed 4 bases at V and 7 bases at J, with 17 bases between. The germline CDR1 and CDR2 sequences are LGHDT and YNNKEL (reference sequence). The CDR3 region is CASSPRSGEGNEQFF. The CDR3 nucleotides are TGTGCCAGCAGCCCCCGTTCGGGAGAAGGTAATGAGCAGTTCTTC.

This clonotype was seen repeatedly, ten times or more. CDR3 amino acids: CASSPQSSSHEQFF. CDR3 bases: TGTGCCAGCTCACCACAGTCCAGCAGCCATGAGCAGTTCTTC. The chain has TRBV18 and TRBJ2-1; D is undetermined. Germline CDR1 and CDR2: KGHSH and LQKENI. This CDR3 comprises 14 residues. Trimming took 1 base from V and 8 from J, leaving 12 bases between them.